This T cell receptor beta chain was captured in a study of cytomegalovirus exposure and HLA in healthy donors. Points on this clone: The antigen remains undetermined.

The ends lost 5 bases at V and 4 bases at J; junction bases unmatched: 10. Germline values: CDR1 SNHLY, CDR2 FYNNEI. The CDR3 has 15 amino acids. General observations from the study: Donors belonging to an Asian-associated ancestry cluster reportedly showed fewer N-insertions in productive TCRs than the roughly 680-donor mean, according to what a later analysis found. The CMV antigen specificity of three CMV-associated chains was confirmed through in vitro analysis. In a later analysis, DRB1 alleles had the most associated TCRs; HLA-C alleles the fewest.

The PCR contained 60 Vbeta and 13 Jbeta primers. Assay used: immunoSEQ multiplex PCR; TCRdb lists only in-frame clones, some missing. The repertoire includes tens of thousands of clones, roughly 70% of them detected once, and around 2.3% sits in the top ten. The sample was PBMCs. The chain couples TRBV2 to TRBJ1-1, with TRBD1 matching over 7 bases. The source is a man in his thirties or forties in good health and CMV-seronegative. Here the CDR3 reads CASSSDRVGSTEAFF. DNA of the CDR3: TGTGCCAGCAGTTCCGACAGGGTGGGGTCCACTGAAGCTTTCTTT. Full variable domain (missing parts from reference TRBV2 and TRBJ1-1): EPEVTQTPSHQVTQMGQEVILRCVPISNHLYFYWYRQILGQKVEFLVSFYNNEISEKSEIFDDQFSVERPDGSNFTLKIRSTKLEDSAMYFCASSSDRVGSTEAFFGQGTRLTVV.